This T cell receptor (beta chain) appears in the sequencing data of a study of cytomegalovirus exposure and HLA in healthy donors. Per the germline V gene, CDR1 is SQVTM and CDR2 is ANQGSEA. V lost 6 bases to trimming and J lost 4 bases, with 15 bases between them. The CDR3 sequence is 13 residues long. Use of 60 Vbeta and 13 Jbeta primers characterized the PCR. Method: immunoSEQ multiplex PCR; TCRdb's copy keeps in-frame clones and lacks some. The sample contains about 180,000 clones, roughly 77% of which appear only once. Likely unrecorded immune exposures existed in these nominally healthy donors. Sequencing was done on a sample of PBMCs. The receptor was isolated from a woman aged 25 to 45 in good health and CMV-seronegative. The genes are TRBV29-1 and TRBJ1-1; D might be TRBD1 (6 bases). The CDR3 loop reads CSVVRGLGTEAFF. CDR3 DNA sequence: TGCAGCGTCGTCAGGGGCCTGGGCACTGAAGCTTTCTTT.